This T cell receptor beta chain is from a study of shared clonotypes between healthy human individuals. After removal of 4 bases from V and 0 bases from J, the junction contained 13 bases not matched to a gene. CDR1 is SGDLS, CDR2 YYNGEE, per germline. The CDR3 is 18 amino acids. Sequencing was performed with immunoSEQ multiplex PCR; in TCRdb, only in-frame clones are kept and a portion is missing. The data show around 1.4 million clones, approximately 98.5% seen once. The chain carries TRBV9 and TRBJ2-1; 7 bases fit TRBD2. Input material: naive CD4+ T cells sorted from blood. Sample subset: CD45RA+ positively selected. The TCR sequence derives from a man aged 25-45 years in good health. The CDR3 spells CASSLSLPSGTSYNEQFF. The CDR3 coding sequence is TGTGCCAGCAGCTTGTCCCTCCCTAGCGGCACCTCCTACAATGAGCAGTTCTTC.